The next 23 T cell receptor beta chains were all read from a single sample in a study of early T cells in non-severe SARS-CoV-2 infection. MiXCR, applied by TCRdb to the 5' RACE reads, yields one record per CDR3 protein. The data show some 46,000 distinct CDR3 sequences, about 9.3% seen once. The sample was whole blood. These receptors all come from an adult who was a healthcare worker with PCR-confirmed SARS-CoV-2 infection or an uninfected control (not recorded which).

This chain uses TRBV28 with TRBJ1-1; perhaps TRBD1 as D (6 bases). V was cut by 6 bases and J by 1 base, with 6 bases left in between. CDR3 length: 12 amino acids. In germline, CDR1 is MDHEN, CDR2 SYDVKM. The CDR3 DNA reads TGTGCCAGCAGGACAGGGAACACTGAAGCTTTCTTT. Translating it yields CASRTGNTEAFF.

This clonotype has ten or more counts. This chain's CDR3 is CASSFSRGADEQYF. The CDR3 DNA follows: TGTGCCAGCAGTTTCAGTCGGGGGGCCGACGAGCAGTACTTC. This chain links TRBV12-3 or TRBV12-4 with TRBJ2-7; perhaps TRBD2 as D (7 bases). With 3 bases removed from V and 5 bases from J, the gap between germline ends came to 14 bases. This CDR3 contains 14 residues.

The chain recombines TRBV6-1 with TRBJ1-5; D is ambiguous. Trimming stripped 1 base from V and 4 bases from J, with 11 bases between. This CDR3 region has 15 residues. Germline V gene data show CDR1 as MNHNS and CDR2 as SASEGT. The CDR3 bases are TGTGCCAGCAGTGAAGTCTCGGTAACTAATCAGCCCCAGCATTTT. Its protein is CASSEVSVTNQPQHF.

A few counts support this clonotype. The CDR3, as DNA: TGTGCCAGCAGCCCAAGGCATCGGGACCCCCGAGGGTACTCTGGGGCCAACGTCCTGACTTTC. It yields the protein CASSPRHRDPRGYSGANVLTF. V and J are TRBV21-1 and TRBJ2-6; the table's D call, TRBD1, was not checked against the DNA. TRBV21-1 represents a pseudogene. The CDR3 runs 21 residues.

This clonotype was counted a few times. One junction end does not reproduce the germline sequence, and a read error may be involved. The V call is TRBV6-5, the J call TRBJ1-1; D might be TRBD1 (6 bases). Germline loops: CDR1 MNHEY, CDR2 SVGAGI. The CDR3 is made up of 13 amino acids. The CDR3 DNA reads as TGTGCCAGCAGTTTTACAGGGAACACTGAAGTTTTCTTT. Translated: CASSFTGNTEVFF.

V usage is TRBV12-3 or TRBV12-4 and J usage is TRBJ1-5; no firm D call. The CDR3 runs 13 residues. Between the trimmed V and J ends, which lost 0 bases and 7 bases, there was a span of 7 bases. In DNA form, the CDR3 reads TGTGCCAGCAGTTTAGCGGAGGGCCAGCCCCAGCATTTT. Protein product: CASSLAEGQPQHF.

This clonotype was seen ten or more times. The J gene is TRBJ2-3, the V gene TRBV20-1, with 9 bases matching TRBD1. The CDR3 is 22 residues long. Per germline, CDR1 DFQATT and CDR2 SNEGSKA (reference sequence). V lost 0 bases to trimming and J lost 1 base; unmatched junction nucleotides: 23. CDR3 sequence (DNA): TGCAGTGCTAGAGATCTTATGGGGGTGGGGACAGGGCCCCTGTTCGGCACAGATACGCAGTATTTT. This translates into CSARDLMGVGTGPLFGTDTQYF.

The J gene is TRBJ1-4, the V gene TRBV20-1, with a possible D match to TRBD1 (6 bases). Germline CDR1 DFQATT, CDR2 SNEGSKA (reference sequence). The CDR3 totals 15 residues. Deletions cut 1 base from V and 0 bases from J, with 9 bases between. CDR3 nucleotide sequence: TGCAGTGCTAGAGTCAGGGGTGCAACTAATGAAAAACTGTTTTTT. As protein: CSARVRGATNEKLFF.

This clonotype was counted at least ten times. The chain uses TRBV6-1 and TRBJ1-2; D gene unclear. V dropped 3 bases and J dropped 0 bases, with 14 bases sitting between them. The CDR3 consists of 16 residues. CDR1 is MNHNS, CDR2 SASEGT, per germline. The CDR3 region is CASSEGPPEANYGYTF. Here the CDR3 DNA reads TGTGCCAGCAGTGAGGGCCCCCCTGAGGCTAACTATGGCTACACCTTC.

The rearrangement joins TRBV7-9 to TRBJ1-3; D is undetermined. Germline loops: CDR1 SEHNR, CDR2 FQNEAQ (reference sequence). The CDR3 spans 12 residues. V was clipped by 3 bases and J by 1 base, with 1 base between them. CDR3 nucleotide sequence: TGTGCCAGCAGCTTGTCTGGAAACACCATATATTTT. Protein: CASSLSGNTIYF.

V gene TRBV7-2 combines with J gene TRBJ2-7; tentatively, D is TRBD2 (6 bases). CDR3 length: 13 residues. The germline V gene has CDR1 SGHTA and CDR2 FQGNSA. V was pared by 0 bases and J by 6 bases, with 9 bases between. The chain's CDR3 is CASSLARAGEQYF. In DNA form, the CDR3 reads TGTGCCAGCAGCTTAGCCCGAGCGGGCGAGCAGTACTTC.

In this sample, this clonotype turned up many times. The genes are TRBV19 and TRBJ2-6; D is ambiguous. The CDR3 is made up of 14 amino acids. Germline V gene lookup returns CDR1 LNHDA and CDR2 SQIVND (reference sequence). V lost 6 bases, J lost 5 bases, and 11 bases lay in between. DNA of the CDR3: TGTGCCAGTAGACCTACAGAAAGGGCCAACGTCCTGACTTTC. This sequence encodes CASRPTERANVLTF. The full variable domain, its missing parts supplied by reference TRBV19 and TRBJ2-6, is DGGITQSPKYLFRKEGQNVTLSCEQNLNHDAMYWYRQDPGQGLRLIYYSQIVNDFQKGDIAEGYSVSREKKESFPLTVTSAQKNPTAFYLCASRPTERANVLTFGAGSRLTVL.

The sample holds many counts of this clonotype. Here the CDR3 reads CASSLGLAGTEQYF. CDR3 nucleotides: TGTGCCAGCAGCTTAGGACTAGCGGGGACCGAGCAGTACTTC. The genes are TRBV7-2 and TRBJ2-7, with 11 nucleotides matching TRBD2. Germline trimming cut 1 base from V and 6 bases from J; bases unmatched to any gene: 2. In germline, CDR1 is SGHTA, CDR2 FQGNSA. CDR3 length equals 14 residues.

This clonotype has a handful of counts. The chain is built from TRBV7-9 and TRBJ2-5; no firm D call. The CDR3 is made up of 15 amino acids. Trimming pared 4 bases from V and 0 bases from J, leaving 12 bases between. In germline, CDR1 is SEHNR, CDR2 FQNEAQ (reference sequence). CDR3 region: CASSSPLSDQETQYF. DNA for the CDR3: TGTGCCAGCAGCTCCCCTCTAAGCGACCAAGAGACCCAGTACTTC. Complete variable domain (other parts from reference TRBV7-9 and TRBJ2-5): DTGVSQNPRHKITKRGQNVTFRCDPISEHNRLYWYRQTLGQGPEFLTYFQNEAQLEKSRLLSDRFSAERPKGSFSTLEIQRTEQGDSAMYLCASSSPLSDQETQYFGPGTRLLVL.

The chain has TRBV4-3 and TRBJ2-3, with 11 bases fitting TRBD2. V shed 4 bases and J 4 bases; nucleotides not matched to a gene: 10. The germline V gene encodes CDR1 LGHNA and CDR2 YSLEER. The CDR3 covers 17 residues. The CDR3 loop reads CASSPSVAGGLSDTQYF. DNA of the CDR3: TGCGCCAGCAGCCCCTCAGTAGCGGGAGGGCTATCAGATACGCAGTATTTT.

This clonotype was counted at least ten times. The V call is TRBV6-2 or TRBV6-3, the J call TRBJ2-4; D is unresolved. The CDR3 extends over 13 amino acids. V was shortened by 5 bases and J by 2 bases, with 7 bases between the two germline ends. CDR1 is MNHEY, CDR2 SVGEGT, per germline. CDR3 loop: CASSGRSKNIQYF. CDR3 coding DNA: TGTGCCAGCAGTGGCCGGTCCAAAAACATTCAGTACTTC.

This clonotype was found many times. The CDR3 is CASSLSGQGGYEQYF. As DNA, the CDR3 is TGTGCCAGCAGTCTCTCGGGACAGGGGGGATACGAGCAGTACTTC. The chain links TRBV28 to TRBJ2-7; 11 positions agree with TRBD1. CDR1 MDHEN and CDR2 SYDVKM come from the germline V gene. The CDR3 is 15 residues long. V lost 5 bases and J lost 4; bases outside the gene matches: 7. Together with reference TRBV28 and TRBJ2-7, the CDR3 gives the full variable domain: DVKVTQSSRYLVKRTGEKVFLECVQDMDHENMFWYRQDPGLGLRLIYFSYDVKMKEKGDIPEGYSVSREKKERFSLILESASTNQTSMYLCASSLSGQGGYEQYFGPGTRLTVT.

This clonotype was detected many times. The rearrangement uses TRBV7-9 and TRBJ2-1; a possible D gene is TRBD2 (6 bases). V lost 5 bases and J lost 15, with 20 bases in between. This CDR3 comprises 13 residues. Per germline, CDR1 SEHNR and CDR2 FQNEAQ (reference sequence). The CDR3 DNA reads as TGTGCCAGCAGCGAGGGACTCGGGCGGCATCGGTTCTTC. Its translation is CASSEGLGRHRFF.

The J gene is TRBJ2-2, the V gene TRBV5-1, with D tentatively TRBD2 (5 bases). The CDR3 contains 16 residues. With 1 base removed from V and 2 bases from J, the gap between germline ends came to 12 bases. Germline CDR1 is SGHRS and CDR2 is YFSETQ. The CDR3 loop is CASSLFGMGNTGELFF. CDR3 coding DNA: TGCGCCAGCAGCTTGTTCGGGATGGGTAACACCGGGGAGCTGTTTTTT.

The chain couples TRBV6-1 to TRBJ1-5; the match to TRBD1 covers 7 bases. The germline V gene encodes CDR1 MNHNS and CDR2 SASEGT. Trimming took 3 bases from V and 6 from J; bases not matched to a gene: 14. The CDR3 length is 17 residues. CDR3 nucleotides: TGTGCCAGCAGTGATACGGCCCTCATCACAGGGGCTCAGCCCCAGCATTTT. Translated, it gives CASSDTALITGAQPQHF.

A few counts support this clonotype. V and J are TRBV29-1 and TRBJ1-1; 7 bases match TRBD1. The ends lost 7 bases at V and 3 bases at J; junction bases unmatched: 8. Germline V gene data show CDR1 as SQVTM and CDR2 as ANQGSEA. The CDR3 consists of 13 residues. As DNA, the CDR3 is TGCAGCGGCGACAGGGCCGGGCACACTGAAGCTTTCTTT. The encoded protein is CSGDRAGHTEAFF.

This clonotype has more than one count but fewer than ten. V is TRBV18 and J is TRBJ2-4, with a tentative D call TRBD1 (6 bases). Trimming pared 0 bases from V and 2 bases from J, leaving 11 bases between. The CDR3 totals 16 residues. Germline V lookup: CDR1 KGHSH, CDR2 LQKENI. The CDR3: CASSPPRGLTKNIQYF. Written as DNA, the CDR3 is TGTGCCAGCTCACCACCCAGGGGCTTGACCAAAAACATTCAGTACTTC.

The chain is built from TRBV27 and TRBJ1-2; D not resolved. The germline V gene encodes CDR1 MNHEY and CDR2 SMNVEV (reference sequence). V was pared by 7 bases and J by 3 bases, with 9 bases between. The CDR3 is 12 amino acids. The DNA for the CDR3 is TGTGCCAGCATATCAAACTACTATGGCTACACCTTC. Protein sequence: CASISNYYGYTF.